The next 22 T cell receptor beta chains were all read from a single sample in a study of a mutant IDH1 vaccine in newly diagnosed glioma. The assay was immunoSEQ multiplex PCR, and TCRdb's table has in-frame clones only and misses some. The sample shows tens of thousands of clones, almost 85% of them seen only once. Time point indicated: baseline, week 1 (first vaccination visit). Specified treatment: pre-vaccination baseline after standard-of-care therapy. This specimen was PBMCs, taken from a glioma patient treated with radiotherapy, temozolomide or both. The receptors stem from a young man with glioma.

This CDR3 reads CASSLVLKLTFYTF. The CDR3, as DNA: TGTGCCAGCAGCTTGGTTCTGAAATTAACTTTCTACACCTTC. The chain has TRBV5-8 and TRBJ1-2; D is unresolved. The V gene lost 0 bases and the J gene lost 10 bases, with 16 bases spanning the gap. Germline lookup yields CDR1 SGHTS and CDR2 YDEGEE. This CDR3 is built from 14 residues.

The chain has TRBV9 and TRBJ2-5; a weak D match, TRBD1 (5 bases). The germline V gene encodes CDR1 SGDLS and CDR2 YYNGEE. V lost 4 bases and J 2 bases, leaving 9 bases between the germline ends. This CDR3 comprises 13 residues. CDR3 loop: CASSRTPQETQYF. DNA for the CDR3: TGTGCCAGCAGCCGGACACCTCAAGAGACCCAGTACTTC.

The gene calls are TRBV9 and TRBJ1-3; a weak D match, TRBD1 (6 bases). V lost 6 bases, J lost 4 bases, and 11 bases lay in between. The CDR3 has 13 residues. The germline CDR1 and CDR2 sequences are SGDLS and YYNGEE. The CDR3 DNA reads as TGTGCCAGCAACAGGGCAGCCGGAAACACCATATATTTT. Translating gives CASNRAAGNTIYF.

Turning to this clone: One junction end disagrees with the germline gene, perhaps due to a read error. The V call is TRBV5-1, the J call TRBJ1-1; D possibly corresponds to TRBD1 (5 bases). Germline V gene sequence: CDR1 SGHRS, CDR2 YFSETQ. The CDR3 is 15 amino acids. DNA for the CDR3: TGTGCCAGCAGCTTAGTACCGGGACGGAACACTGAAGCTTTCTTT. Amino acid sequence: CASSLVPGRNTEAFF.

The CDR3 DNA follows: TGCAGCGTTAATAAAGACAGGGCGAACACTGAAGCTTTCTTT. Encoded protein: CSVNKDRANTEAFF. This chain links TRBV29-1 with TRBJ1-1, with TRBD1 identical over 7 bases. The CDR3 has 14 residues. Germline CDR1 and CDR2: SQVTM and ANQGSEA. V trimming: 5 bases; J trimming: 1 base; junction bases outside the gene matches: 7.

In DNA form, the CDR3 reads TGTGCCAGCAGTTACCTGCCCTCCGGGGAGGAGCAGTTCTTC. This codes for CASSYLPSGEEQFF. The chain links TRBV6-6 to TRBJ2-1, with D tentatively TRBD2 (5 bases). The V gene lost 2 bases and the J gene lost 10 bases, with 15 bases spanning the gap. The germline gives CDR1 MNHNY, CDR2 SVGAGI (reference sequence). The CDR3 runs to 14 residues.

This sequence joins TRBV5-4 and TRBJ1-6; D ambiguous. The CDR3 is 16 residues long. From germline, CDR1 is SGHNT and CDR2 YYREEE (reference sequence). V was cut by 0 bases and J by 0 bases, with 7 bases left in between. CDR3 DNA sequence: TGTGCCAGCAGCTTGGCGACCTACTCCTATAATTCACCCCTCCACTTT. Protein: CASSLATYSYNSPLHF. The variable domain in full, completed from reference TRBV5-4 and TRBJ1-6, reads ETGVTQSPTHLIKTRGQQVTLRCSSQSGHNTVSWYQQALGQGPQFIFQYYREEENGRGNFPPRFSGLQFPNYSSELNVNALELDDSALYLCASSLATYSYNSPLHFGNGTRLTVT.

CDR3 nucleotides: TGTGCCAGCAGTAGGGACAGGTCCTGGGGCAGGTTCTTC. This codes for CASSRDRSWGRFF. This chain uses TRBV6-6 with TRBJ2-1, with TRBD1 matching 8 bases. The CDR3 length is 13 residues. Germline-derived CDR1 and CDR2 are MNHNY and SVGAGI (reference sequence). The V segment lost 5 bases and the J segment 15 bases; nucleotides outside the gene matches: 12.

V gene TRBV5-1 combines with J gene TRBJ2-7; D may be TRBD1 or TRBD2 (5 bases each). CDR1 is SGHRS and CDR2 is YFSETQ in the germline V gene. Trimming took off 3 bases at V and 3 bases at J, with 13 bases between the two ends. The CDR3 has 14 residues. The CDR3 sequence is CASSSGTEDYEQYF. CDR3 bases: TGCGCCAGCAGCTCGGGGACGGAAGACTACGAGCAGTACTTC. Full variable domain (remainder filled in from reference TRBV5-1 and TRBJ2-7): KAGVTQTPRYLIKTRGQQVTLSCSPISGHRSVSWYQQTPGQGLQFLFEYFSETQRNKGNFPGRFSGRQFSNSRSEMNVSTLELGDSALYLCASSSGTEDYEQYFGPGTRLTVT.

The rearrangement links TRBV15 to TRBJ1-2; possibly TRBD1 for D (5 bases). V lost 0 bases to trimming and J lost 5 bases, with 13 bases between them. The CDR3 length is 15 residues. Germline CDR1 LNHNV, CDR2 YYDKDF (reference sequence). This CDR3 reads CATSRDLGGVYGYTF. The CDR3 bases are TGTGCCACCAGCAGAGATCTAGGAGGGGTATATGGCTACACCTTC.

DNA of the CDR3: TGTGCCTGGAGGATCGACTCCTACGAGCAGTACTTC. This codes for CAWRIDSYEQYF. The V call is TRBV30, the J call TRBJ2-7; D unclear. Trimming removed 3 bases at V and 0 bases at J, with 6 bases between. The CDR3 contains 12 residues. In germline, CDR1 is GTSNPN, CDR2 SVGIG (reference sequence).

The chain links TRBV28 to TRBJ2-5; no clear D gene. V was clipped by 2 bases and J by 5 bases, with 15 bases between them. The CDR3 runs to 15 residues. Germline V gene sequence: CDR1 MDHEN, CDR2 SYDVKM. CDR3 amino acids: CASSLSSGSRETQYF. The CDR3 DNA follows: TGTGCCAGCAGTTTAAGTTCCGGGTCGAGGGAGACCCAGTACTTC.

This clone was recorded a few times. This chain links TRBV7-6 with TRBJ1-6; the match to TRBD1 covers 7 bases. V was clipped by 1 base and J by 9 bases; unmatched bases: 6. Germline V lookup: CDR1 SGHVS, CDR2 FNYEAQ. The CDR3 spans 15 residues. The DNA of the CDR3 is TGTGCCAGCAGCTTAGGCAGACAGGGTGTTTCACCCCTCCACTTT. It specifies CASSLGRQGVSPLHF.

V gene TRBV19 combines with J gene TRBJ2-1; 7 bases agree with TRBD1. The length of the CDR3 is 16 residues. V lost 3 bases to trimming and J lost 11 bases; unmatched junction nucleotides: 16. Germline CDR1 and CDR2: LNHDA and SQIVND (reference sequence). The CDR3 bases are TGTGCCAGTAGTATCGCAGGACAGGTAGGTGCCCGTCAGCAGTTCTTC. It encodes CASSIAGQVGARQQFF.

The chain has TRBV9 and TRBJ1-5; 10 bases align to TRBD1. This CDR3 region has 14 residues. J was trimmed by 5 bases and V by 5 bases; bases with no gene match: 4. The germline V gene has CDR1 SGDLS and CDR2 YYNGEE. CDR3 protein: CASSFGTGDQPQHF. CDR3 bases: TGTGCCAGCAGTTTCGGGACAGGGGATCAGCCCCAGCATTTT.

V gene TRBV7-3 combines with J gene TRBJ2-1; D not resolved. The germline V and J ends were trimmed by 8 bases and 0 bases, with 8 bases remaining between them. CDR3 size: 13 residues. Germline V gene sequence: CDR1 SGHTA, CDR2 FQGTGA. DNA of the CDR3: TGTGCCAGCGGCGCAGACTCCTACAATGAGCAGTTCTTC. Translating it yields CASGADSYNEQFF.

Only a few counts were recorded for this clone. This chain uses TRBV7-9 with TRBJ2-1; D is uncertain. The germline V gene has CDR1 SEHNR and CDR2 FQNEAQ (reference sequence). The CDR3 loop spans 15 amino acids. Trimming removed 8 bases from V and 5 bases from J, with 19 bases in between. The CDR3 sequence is CASSPLTARHNEQFF. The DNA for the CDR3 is TGTGCCAGCTCCCCCTTGACCGCCCGGCACAATGAGCAGTTCTTC. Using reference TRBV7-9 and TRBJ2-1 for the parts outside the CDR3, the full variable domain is DTGVSQNPRHKITKRGQNVTFRCDPISEHNRLYWYRQTLGQGPEFLTYFQNEAQLEKSRLLSDRFSAERPKGSFSTLEIQRTEQGDSAMYLCASSPLTARHNEQFFGPGTRLTVL.

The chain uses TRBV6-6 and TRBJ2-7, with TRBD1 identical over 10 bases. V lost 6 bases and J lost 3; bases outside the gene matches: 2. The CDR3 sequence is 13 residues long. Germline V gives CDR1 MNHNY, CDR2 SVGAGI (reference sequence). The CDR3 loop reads CASRRDRGYEQYF. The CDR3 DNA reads TGTGCCAGCAGAAGGGACAGGGGCTACGAGCAGTACTTC.

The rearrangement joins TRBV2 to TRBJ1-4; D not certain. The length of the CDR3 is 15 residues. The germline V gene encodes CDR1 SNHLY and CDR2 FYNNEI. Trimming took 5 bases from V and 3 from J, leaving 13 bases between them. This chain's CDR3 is CASSTLRTANEKLFF. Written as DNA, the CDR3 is TGTGCCAGCAGTACCCTAAGGACCGCTAATGAAAAACTGTTTTTT.

The CDR3: CASSRTGDNEKLFF. The CDR3 DNA reads as TGTGCCAGCTCCCGGACAGGAGATAATGAAAAACTGTTTTTT. The V and J genes are TRBV18 and TRBJ1-4; 7 positions match TRBD1. From germline, CDR1 is KGHSH and CDR2 LQKENI. The CDR3 is 14 amino acids. After removal of 6 bases from V and 4 bases from J, the junction contained 5 bases not matched to a gene.

CDR3 region: CASSLVGGFGNQPQHF. DNA for the CDR3: TGTGCCAGCAGCTTAGTTGGGGGGTTCGGCAATCAGCCCCAGCATTTT. The genes are TRBV7-8 and TRBJ1-5, with D maybe TRBD1 (5 bases). Germline V gene lookup returns CDR1 SGHVS and CDR2 FQNEAQ. The CDR3 is 16 amino acids. V was trimmed by 1 base and J by 2 bases, leaving 12 bases between them.

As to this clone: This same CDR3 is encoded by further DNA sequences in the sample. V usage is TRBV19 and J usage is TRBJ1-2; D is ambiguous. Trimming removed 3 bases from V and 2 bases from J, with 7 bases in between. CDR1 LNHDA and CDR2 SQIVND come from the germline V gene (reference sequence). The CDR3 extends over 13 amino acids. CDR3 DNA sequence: TGTGCCAGTAGTATTGGAAGAAACTATGGCTACACCTTC. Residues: CASSIGRNYGYTF.